The 27 T cell receptor beta chains given below trace back to one sample, sequenced in a study of response to subunit inactivated influenza vaccine (dated by TCRdb to the late 2010s). Library preparation was by RT-PCR. Sequencer: Illumina HiSeq 2500. TCRdb reprocessing: public reads trimmed at Q25 with fastp, clones called with MiXCR, in-frame beta chains kept. Rows are unified per CDR3 protein, each entry keeping the most common DNA and genes. The sample table lists more than 150,000 distinct CDR3 sequences, around 9% of them with a count of one. Of the sample, approximately 11% falls within the top ten clones. The sample in question was non-naive T cells sorted from PBMCs, obtained on the day of vaccination. Taken with the paper, the label for cell subset or site translates to: memory T cell fraction. The receptors were gathered from a man in his forties or fifties who received an inactivated influenza vaccine. Donor details come from another sample of the same person, matched by shared clones.

The chain uses TRBV6-1 and TRBJ2-1, with 8 positions matching TRBD1. Germline lookup yields CDR1 MNHNS and CDR2 SASEGT. The CDR3 runs 13 residues. J gave up 7 bases and V 8 bases, and 7 bases lay outside the gene matches. CDR3 loop: CASLGQGRNEQFF. CDR3 in DNA: TGTGCCAGCCTTGGACAGGGTAGGAATGAGCAGTTCTTC.

The chain combines TRBV3-1 with TRBJ2-5, with a tentative D call TRBD2 (6 bases). The CDR3 runs 12 residues. The germline gives CDR1 LGHDT, CDR2 YNNKEL (reference sequence). V dropped 8 bases and J dropped 10 bases, with 17 bases sitting between them. CDR3 nucleotides: TGTGCCAGCCGAAGGGAAACCGGGAGCCAGTACTTC. Protein: CASRRETGSQYF.

This clonotype appeared many times. V usage is TRBV29-1 and J usage is TRBJ1-2; a possible D gene is TRBD1 (5 bases). Germline V CDR1 and CDR2: SQVTM, ANQGSEA. There are 14 residues in the CDR3. V lost 7 bases and J 2 bases, leaving 17 bases between the germline ends. The DNA of the CDR3 is TGCAGCGCCAGAACCTTGGGACGGAACTATGGCTACACCTTC. Its translation: CSARTLGRNYGYTF.

The chain links TRBV4-3 to TRBJ1-5; a weak D match, TRBD1 (6 bases). The CDR3 consists of 15 residues. V was shortened by 1 base and J by 1 base, with 8 bases between the two germline ends. Germline V gene sequence: CDR1 LGHNA, CDR2 YSLEER. The CDR3 region is CASSQVGGSNQPQHF. DNA for the CDR3: TGCGCCAGCAGCCAAGTAGGGGGGAGCAATCAGCCCCAGCATTTT.

This clonotype came up a few times. The chain links TRBV28 to TRBJ1-1; TRBD1 agrees at 11 bases. Germline CDR1 reads MDHEN; CDR2 reads SYDVKM. Trimming at V came to 6 bases and at J to 1 base, leaving 10 bases not matched to a gene. The CDR3 covers 17 residues. The CDR3 region is CASSRPGTGGTNTEAFF. The CDR3 DNA reads TGTGCCAGCAGCCGTCCCGGGACAGGGGGAACGAACACTGAAGCTTTCTTT.

There are many counts of this clonotype. The J gene is TRBJ2-5, the V gene TRBV28; 9 positions match TRBD1. The V gene end was trimmed by 5 bases and the J gene end by 2 bases; junction bases not matched to a gene: 9. The CDR3 sequence is 16 residues long. Germline V gene lookup returns CDR1 MDHEN and CDR2 SYDVKM. This CDR3 is CASSPTGTGIQETQYF. The CDR3 nucleotides are TGTGCCAGCAGTCCTACCGGGACAGGGATACAAGAGACCCAGTACTTC.

The table lists this clonotype with a few counts. The chain employs TRBV4-2 and TRBJ2-5; D is perhaps TRBD2 (6 bases). The germline gives CDR1 LGHNA, CDR2 YNFKEQ. The CDR3 has 16 residues. V lost 5 bases to trimming and J lost 4 bases, with 20 bases between them. The chain's CDR3 is CASSAGGGQVGETQYF. CDR3 DNA: TGTGCCAGCAGCGCCGGAGGAGGGCAAGTCGGAGAGACCCAGTACTTC.

The chain has TRBV15 and TRBJ2-1; 8 bases align to TRBD2. Germline CDR1 LNHNV, CDR2 YYDKDF (reference sequence). The CDR3 covers 17 residues. The V segment lost 0 bases and the J segment 0 bases; nucleotides outside the gene matches: 4. CDR3 DNA sequence: TGTGCCACCAGCAGAGATCGGGGGGGTTACTCCTACAATGAGCAGTTCTTC. This codes for CATSRDRGGYSYNEQFF.

This chain links TRBV5-4 with TRBJ1-6; 7 nucleotides agree with TRBD1. Trimming took 4 bases from V and 4 from J; bases not matched to a gene: 11. CDR3 length: 17 residues. Germline values: CDR1 SGHNT, CDR2 YYREEE (reference sequence). CDR3 in amino acids: CASSGIQGLGYNSPLHF. The CDR3 nucleotides read TGTGCCAGCAGCGGCATACAGGGGCTCGGATATAATTCACCCCTCCACTTT.

The chain recombines TRBV5-1 with TRBJ2-3; D is unresolved. This CDR3 has 13 amino acids. Trimming removed 4 bases at V and 6 bases at J, with 12 bases between. CDR1 is SGHRS and CDR2 is YFSETQ in the germline V gene. CDR3 sequence reads: CASSVGPGDTQYF. The DNA of the CDR3 is TGCGCCAGCAGCGTGGGCCCTGGGGATACGCAGTATTTT.

This clonotype was counted many times. The V call is TRBV7-2, the J call TRBJ2-1; 12 bases map to TRBD2. This CDR3 spans 15 amino acids. Germline V gene lookup returns CDR1 SGHTA and CDR2 FQGNSA. V was clipped by 5 bases and J by 4 bases; unmatched bases: 3. CDR3 protein: CASSLLAGGYNEQFF. CDR3 bases: TGTGCCAGCAGCCTACTAGCGGGGGGTTACAATGAGCAGTTCTTC.

This clonotype was found a few times. The V call is TRBV15, the J call TRBJ1-4; no clear D. Per the germline V gene, CDR1 is LNHNV and CDR2 is YYDKDF (reference sequence). The ends were cut back, 3 bases at V and 7 bases at J, with 12 bases in the middle. There are 14 residues in the CDR3. CDR3 bases: TGTGCCACCAGCAGTAGGAGGTTGGGTGAAAAACTGTTTTTT. Translated: CATSSRRLGEKLFF.

This clonotype was seen a handful of times. The genes are TRBV30 and TRBJ2-3; D is unresolved. The germline CDR1 and CDR2 sequences are GTSNPN and SVGIG (reference sequence). The CDR3 covers 11 residues. Trimming pared 3 bases from V and 6 bases from J, leaving 7 bases between. The CDR3 region has the DNA TGTGCCTGGAGCCCGGCTGATACGCAGTATTTT. It translates to CAWSPADTQYF.

This clonotype was detected many times. J is TRBJ1-4 and V is TRBV20-1; 9 bases map to TRBD1. The V segment lost 5 bases and the J segment 7 bases; nucleotides outside the gene matches: 5. The CDR3 is 13 residues long. Per germline, CDR1 DFQATT and CDR2 SNEGSKA (reference sequence). In DNA, the CDR3 is TGCAGTGCTCAACAGGGGGCCTCTGAAAAACTGTTTTTT. Its protein product is CSAQQGASEKLFF.

V is TRBV6-1 and J is TRBJ2-3; 8 nucleotides align to TRBD2. The CDR3 has 15 residues. Germline CDR1 and CDR2: MNHNS and SASEGT. V was clipped by 1 base and J by 11 bases; unmatched bases: 11. The CDR3 coding sequence is TGTGCCAGCAGTGAAGGGAAAGCGGGGGCGTCTGGGCAGTATTTT. It codes for CASSEGKAGASGQYF.

This clonotype was seen a few times. The V and J genes are TRBV18 and TRBJ1-1; D ambiguous. CDR3 length: 15 residues. The V gene lost 4 bases and the J gene lost 4 bases, with 16 bases spanning the gap. The germline gives CDR1 KGHSH, CDR2 LQKENI. CDR3 in amino acids: CASSRVKNPTTEAFF. The CDR3 nucleotides read TGTGCCAGCTCACGTGTAAAGAACCCGACCACTGAAGCTTTCTTT.

This clonotype was counted at least ten times. This chain connects TRBV12-3 or TRBV12-4 to TRBJ2-1; D not resolved. V dropped 5 bases and J dropped 10 bases, with 9 bases sitting between them. The CDR3 has 11 amino acids. DNA for the CDR3: TGTGCCAGCAGTCCCAGAGCGGAGCAGTTCTTC. It codes for CASSPRAEQFF.

A note on this clonotype: The germline gene is not matched at one end of the junction; a read error may be the cause. The chain links TRBV6-1 to TRBJ2-3, with 10 nucleotides matching TRBD1. The germline V gene has CDR1 MNHNS and CDR2 SASEGT. The CDR3 sequence is 15 residues long. CDR3 amino acids: CACRSGTGVTDTQYF. CDR3 nucleotide sequence: TGTGCCTGCAGATCCGGGACAGGGGTCACAGATACGCAGTATTTT.

This clonotype was found many times. The CDR3 nucleotides are TGCGCCAGCAGCTTGGAGGGGGCCGGTGACGAGCAGTACTTC. This gives the protein CASSLEGAGDEQYF. The chain carries TRBV5-1 and TRBJ2-7; 7 nucleotides match TRBD1. Trimming removed 0 bases from V and 5 bases from J; junction bases left unmatched: 5. The CDR3 totals 14 residues. In germline, CDR1 is SGHRS, CDR2 YFSETQ.

This clonotype was recorded a few times. The chain uses TRBV5-5 and TRBJ1-1, with no clear D. CDR1 is SGHKS and CDR2 is YYEKEE in the germline V gene (reference sequence). There are 11 residues in the CDR3. The ends were cut back, 6 bases at V and 5 bases at J, with 8 bases in the middle. The DNA for the CDR3 is TGTGCCAGCACTCCTGGGACTGAAGCTTTCTTT. This encodes CASTPGTEAFF.

The chain links TRBV29-1 to TRBJ2-7; weak D call: TRBD1 (5 bases). Germline V gives CDR1 SQVTM, CDR2 ANQGSEA. The CDR3 consists of 11 residues. Between the trimmed V and J ends, which lost 6 bases and 7 bases, there was a span of 13 bases. The CDR3 DNA is TGCAGCGTAGACAGTGTCGGGGAGCAGTACTTC. Its protein is CSVDSVGEQYF.

The CDR3 DNA reads as TGCAGTCCAGGGGAGCAGTACTTC. Translation: CSPGEQYF. The V call is TRBV20-1, the J call TRBJ2-7; tentative D call: TRBD1 (5 bases). CDR3 size: 8 residues. The V end was cut by 8 bases, the J end by 7 bases, with 6 bases between. CDR1 is DFQATT and CDR2 is SNEGSKA in the germline V gene (reference sequence).

This clonotype was counted ten times or more. The CDR3 nucleotides read TGTGCCAGCACCACCGCAGACAGGGTTGCCACCGGGGAGCTGTTTTTT. Its translation: CASTTADRVATGELFF. The V gene is TRBV5-6, the J gene TRBJ2-2, with 7 positions matching TRBD1. V was clipped by 6 bases and J by 4 bases; unmatched bases: 12. Germline assignment: CDR1 SGHDT and CDR2 YYEEEE. The CDR3 loop spans 16 amino acids.

The V gene is TRBV2, the J gene TRBJ2-5, with D hard to call. Looked up from germline, CDR1 is SNHLY and CDR2 is FYNNEI. Trimming took off 6 bases at V and 1 base at J, with 12 bases between the two ends. CDR3 size: 14 residues. The DNA of the CDR3 is TGTGCCAGCAGATTCCCGGGCATCCAAGAGACCCAGTACTTC. It yields the protein CASRFPGIQETQYF. Full variable domain (remainder filled in from reference TRBV2 and TRBJ2-5): EPEVTQTPSHQVTQMGQEVILRCVPISNHLYFYWYRQILGQKVEFLVSFYNNEISEKSEIFDDQFSVERPDGSNFTLKIRSTKLEDSAMYFCASRFPGIQETQYFGPGTRLLVL.

This chain connects TRBV6-2 or TRBV6-3 to TRBJ2-3; 8 nucleotides match TRBD1. The germline CDR1 and CDR2 sequences are MNHEY and SVGEGT. This CDR3 contains 17 residues. The V and J ends lost 2 bases and 0 bases, in that order; junction bases with no gene match: 7. This CDR3 is CASSYRGRDRSTDTQYF. CDR3 coding DNA: TGTGCCAGCAGTTACCGCGGCCGGGACAGGAGCACAGATACGCAGTATTTT.

This clonotype came up many times. J is TRBJ1-4 and V is TRBV7-8; D gene unclear. The CDR3 has 13 residues. V lost 10 bases and J 0 bases, leaving 9 bases between the germline ends. Germline assignment: CDR1 SGHVS and CDR2 FQNEAQ. The CDR3 region is CATSGATNEKLFF. Here the CDR3 DNA reads TGTGCCACCTCGGGTGCAACTAATGAAAAACTGTTTTTT. Variable domain in full (rest from reference TRBV7-8 and TRBJ1-4): GAGVSQSPRYKVAKRGQDVALRCDPISGHVSLFWYQQALGQGPEFLTYFQNEAQLDKSGLPSDRFFAERPEGSVSTLKIQRTQQEDSAVYLCATSGATNEKLFFGSGTQLSVL.

This clonotype appeared many times. The genes are TRBV7-9 and TRBJ2-1, with D perhaps being TRBD1 or TRBD2 (5 bases each). Trimming pared 10 bases from V and 3 bases from J, leaving 13 bases between. Germline loops: CDR1 SEHNR, CDR2 FQNEAQ (reference sequence). This CDR3 region has 13 residues. The CDR3 region is CATDGTIYNEQFF. The CDR3 DNA reads as TGTGCCACCGACGGGACCATCTACAATGAGCAGTTCTTC.